Each of the 32 T cell receptor beta chains below was sequenced from the same sample in a study of blood T cell repertoires in COVID-19. Here immunoSEQ multiplex PCR was the method, and the copy in TCRdb shows in-frame clones only, minus some. The sample includes 90,000 to 100,000 clones, roughly 88% of them seen just once. The sequencing input was peripheral blood. These receptors all come from a human donor in a cohort sampled during active COVID-19.

CDR3 in DNA: TGCGCCAGCAGCTCTAAAGGGTGGGGGCCCTACGAGCAGTACTTC. Residues: CASSSKGWGPYEQYF. This sequence joins TRBV5-1 and TRBJ2-7; TRBD1 is a possible D gene (6 bases). CDR1 and CDR2 (germline): SGHRS, YFSETQ. V lost 3 bases and J lost 2, with 15 bases in between. This CDR3 comprises 15 residues.

CDR3 loop: CATERAGQEASGNTIYF. CDR3 DNA: TGTGCCACAGAGCGGGCGGGACAGGAGGCATCTGGAAACACCATATATTTT. The V and J genes are TRBV10-3 and TRBJ1-3; TRBD1 aligns across 8 bases. The CDR3 covers 17 residues. Per the germline V gene, CDR1 is ENHRY and CDR2 is SYGVKD. Unmatched junction bases numbered 15, after V lost 10 bases and J lost 1 base.

The chain recombines TRBV30 with TRBJ1-1; D uncertain. Trimming took off 0 bases at V and 1 base at J, with 6 bases between the two ends. CDR3 length: 13 residues. The germline V gene encodes CDR1 GTSNPN and CDR2 SVGIG (reference sequence). CDR3 amino acids: CAWSVLANTEAFF. The DNA for the CDR3 is TGTGCCTGGAGTGTCTTGGCGAACACTGAAGCTTTCTTT.

The chain joins TRBV5-1 to TRBJ1-1; TRBD1 matches 8 bases. Germline CDR1 is SGHRS and CDR2 is YFSETQ. Trimming removed 2 bases from V and 1 base from J; junction bases left unmatched: 10. The CDR3 sequence is 17 residues long. CDR3 nucleotide sequence: TGCGCCAGCAGCTTCCTATCTTCCGGACAGGGGAACACTGAAGCTTTCTTT. Amino acids: CASSFLSSGQGNTEAFF.

CDR3 region: CAWSRGRLANYGYTF. CDR3 sequence (DNA): TGTGCCTGGAGTCGGGGTCGATTAGCTAACTATGGCTACACCTTC. This sequence joins TRBV30 and TRBJ1-2; D uncertain. Per the germline V gene, CDR1 is GTSNPN and CDR2 is SVGIG (reference sequence). The CDR3 loop spans 15 amino acids. V was cut by 2 bases and J by 0 bases, with 13 bases left in between.

This clone was seen at least ten times. This chain links TRBV7-9 with TRBJ2-1; 11 positions match TRBD1. In germline, CDR1 is SEHNR, CDR2 FQNEAQ (reference sequence). V was pared by 5 bases and J by 4 bases, with 13 bases of the junction left unmatched. The CDR3 sequence is 18 residues long. CDR3 coding DNA: TGTGCCAGCAGCCCACGGGTAGGGACAGGGGGTTTTTACAATGAGCAGTTCTTC. Protein: CASSPRVGTGGFYNEQFF.

The chain combines TRBV7-9 with TRBJ2-1, with 9 bases aligning to TRBD1. The germline gives CDR1 SEHNR, CDR2 FQNEAQ (reference sequence). J was trimmed by 8 bases and V by 2 bases; bases with no gene match: 10. This CDR3 region has 16 residues. The CDR3 loop is CASSLLGTGSTDEQFF. The DNA of the CDR3 is TGTGCCAGCAGCTTACTAGGGACAGGGTCTACGGATGAGCAGTTCTTC.

This clone was found once. This rearrangement joins TRBV5-1 to TRBJ1-2, with a possible D match to TRBD1 (5 bases). The germline V gene has CDR1 SGHRS and CDR2 YFSETQ. This CDR3 region has 15 residues. V was trimmed by 0 bases and J by 6 bases, leaving 15 bases between them. CDR3 bases: TGCGCCAGCAGCTTGGCGGGCAGGGAAGGGGATGGCTACACCTTC. This translates into CASSLAGREGDGYTF.

The rearrangement links TRBV5-6 to TRBJ2-1; 7 nucleotides line up with TRBD1. Germline CDR1 is SGHDT and CDR2 is YYEEEE. The CDR3 extends over 12 amino acids. V was pared by 4 bases and J by 11 bases, with 6 bases of the junction left unmatched. The DNA for the CDR3 is TGTGCCAGCAGCCCCCCGAGGGGGCAGCAGTTCTTC. As protein: CASSPPRGQQFF.

Ten or more counts support this clone. This chain connects TRBV7-9 to TRBJ1-2, with 7 bases lining up with TRBD1. The CDR3 sequence is 14 residues long. Losses at the gene ends were 5 bases for V and 5 bases for J; bases not matched to a gene: 8. Germline-derived CDR1 and CDR2 are SEHNR and FQNEAQ (reference sequence). CDR3 loop: CASSLKGQPYGYTF. DNA of the CDR3: TGTGCCAGCAGCCTAAAGGGACAGCCTTATGGCTACACCTTC.

V gene TRBV25-1 combines with J gene TRBJ2-1; 11 bases agree with TRBD1. The CDR3 contains 13 residues. With 8 bases clipped from V and 7 bases from J, the junction kept 4 bases outside the gene matches. Germline CDR1 is MGHDK and CDR2 is SYGVNS. DNA of the CDR3: TGTGCCAGCTGGACAGGGGGCTCTAATGAGCAGTTCTTC. Protein product: CASWTGGSNEQFF.

This sequence joins TRBV9 and TRBJ2-1, with 8 bases aligning to TRBD2. V shed 3 bases, J shed 1 base, and the junction held 9 bases outside the gene matches. CDR3 length equals 17 residues. The germline V gene encodes CDR1 SGDLS and CDR2 YYNGEE. CDR3 DNA sequence: TGTGCCAGCAGCGGGACGGGACTAGATCGTTCCTACAATGAGCAGTTCTTC. Its protein is CASSGTGLDRSYNEQFF.

V is TRBV30 and J is TRBJ1-2; TRBD1 might be the D (5 bases). Per the germline V gene, CDR1 is GTSNPN and CDR2 is SVGIG (reference sequence). V shed 5 bases and J shed 4 bases, with 17 bases lying between them. This CDR3 has 14 residues. CDR3 amino acids: CAWVGLTHSYGYTF. CDR3 coding DNA: TGTGCCTGGGTGGGGCTGACCCATTCCTATGGCTACACCTTC.

In regard to this clone: The identical CDR3 is also encoded by other nucleotide sequences in the sample. This chain joins TRBV5-6 and TRBJ1-5; the D gene is possibly TRBD1 (5 bases). With 2 bases removed from V and 0 bases from J, the gap between germline ends came to 9 bases. Germline V gene data show CDR1 as SGHDT and CDR2 as YYEEEE. The CDR3 loop spans 15 amino acids. In nucleotides, the CDR3 is TGTGCCAGCAGCTTTCGGGGGTATAGCAATCAGCCCCAGCATTTT. Its translation: CASSFRGYSNQPQHF.

This chain connects TRBV19 to TRBJ1-4; D gene ambiguous. The CDR3 totals 15 residues. V lost 8 bases, J lost 0 bases, and 13 bases lay in between. Germline V gene sequence: CDR1 LNHDA, CDR2 SQIVND (reference sequence). The DNA for the CDR3 is TGTGCCAGTGGTAAAGGAGGAACAACTAATGAAAAACTGTTTTTT. Amino acid sequence: CASGKGGTTNEKLFF.

In the case of this clone: This sample also contains other DNA sequences that code for the same CDR3. CDR3 sequence: CASSPSGGAQETQYF. The CDR3 DNA reads as TGTGCCAGCAGCCCTAGCGGGGGGGCCCAAGAGACCCAGTACTTC. The V call is TRBV3-1 (or the pseudogene TRBV3-2), the J call TRBJ2-5; 12 nucleotides agree with TRBD2. Per the germline V gene, CDR1 is LGHDT and CDR2 is YNNKEL (reference sequence). The CDR3 runs to 15 residues. Losses at the gene ends were 4 bases for V and 1 base for J; bases not matched to a gene: 1.

The chain couples TRBV7-3 to TRBJ1-1; D is perhaps TRBD1 (6 bases). The V and J ends lost 4 bases and 6 bases respectively, with 18 bases between them. CDR3 length: 15 residues. Germline CDR1 SGHTA, CDR2 FQGTGA. CDR3 protein: CASSSSTGRGAEAFF. In DNA, the CDR3 is TGTGCCAGCAGCTCCTCGACAGGTCGAGGGGCTGAAGCTTTCTTT.

J is TRBJ2-3 and V is TRBV5-1; 12 positions match TRBD2. Germline CDR1 is SGHRS and CDR2 is YFSETQ. The trim removed 3 bases at V and 2 bases at J, leaving 16 bases unmatched. The CDR3 extends over 20 amino acids. CDR3 bases: TGCGCCAGCAGCTATGGACTAGCGGGATACTCCGACCTCTTCACAGATACGCAGTATTTT. This sequence encodes CASSYGLAGYSDLFTDTQYF.

This clone was found once. The rearrangement uses TRBV5-4 and TRBJ1-4; TRBD1 matches at 10 bases. The length of the CDR3 is 14 residues. Germline values: CDR1 SGHNT, CDR2 YYREEE (reference sequence). Trimming took 4 bases from V and 8 from J; bases not matched to a gene: 5. CDR3 sequence reads: CASSAGQGLEKLFF. The DNA of the CDR3 is TGTGCCAGCAGCGCGGGACAGGGGTTAGAAAAACTGTTTTTT.

The chain has TRBV27 and TRBJ2-5; D might be TRBD2 (6 bases). CDR3 length equals 14 residues. V was clipped by 6 bases and J by 5 bases, with 16 bases between them. Germline V gene lookup returns CDR1 MNHEY and CDR2 SMNVEV (reference sequence). The chain's CDR3 is CASSPTRRVETQYF. CDR3 bases: TGTGCCAGCAGCCCCACGAGGAGGGTTGAGACCCAGTACTTC.

The chain employs TRBV28 and TRBJ1-1, with TRBD1 matching over 12 bases. Germline V gene sequence: CDR1 MDHEN, CDR2 SYDVKM. With 6 bases clipped from V and 1 base from J, the junction kept 9 bases outside the gene matches. The length of the CDR3 is 17 residues. In DNA, the CDR3 is TGTGCCAGCAGCCTACTGGGACAGGGGGCGGAGAACACTGAAGCTTTCTTT. Its protein is CASSLLGQGAENTEAFF. Full variable domain (outside the CDR3, taken from reference TRBV28 and TRBJ1-1): DVKVTQSSRYLVKRTGEKVFLECVQDMDHENMFWYRQDPGLGLRLIYFSYDVKMKEKGDIPEGYSVSREKKERFSLILESASTNQTSMYLCASSLLGQGAENTEAFFGQGTRLTVV.

V usage is TRBV4-1 and J usage is TRBJ2-5; TRBD2 agrees at 10 bases. This CDR3 is built from 17 residues. Looked up from germline, CDR1 is MGHRA and CDR2 is YSYEKL. The ends lost 1 base at V and 4 bases at J; junction bases unmatched: 9. In nucleotides, the CDR3 is TGCGCCAGCAGCCAAGGTCTGGCTAGCGGGAGCGGAGAGACCCAGTACTTC. It specifies CASSQGLASGSGETQYF.

V and J are TRBV4-2 and TRBJ2-5; 13 nucleotides agree with TRBD2. This CDR3 is 18 amino acids long. The V and J ends lost 1 base and 0 bases, in that order; junction bases with no gene match: 5. Germline lookup yields CDR1 LGHNA and CDR2 YNFKEQ. The CDR3 protein is CASSQGLAGGRYQETQYF. The CDR3 DNA sequence: TGTGCCAGCAGCCAAGGACTAGCGGGGGGCCGGTACCAAGAGACCCAGTACTTC.

The J gene is TRBJ2-7, the V gene TRBV10-2; 10 bases line up with TRBD2. The CDR3 totals 13 residues. V gave up 7 bases and J gave up 2 bases; unmatched junction bases: 2. CDR1 WSHSY and CDR2 SAAADI come from the germline V gene. The CDR3 nucleotides are TGCGCCAGCAAACTAGCGGGGACCTACGAGCAGTACTTC. It is translated as CASKLAGTYEQYF.

The chain carries TRBV7-2 and TRBJ2-3; TRBD2 matches at 11 bases. The length of the CDR3 is 16 residues. Germline-derived CDR1 and CDR2 are SGHTA and FQGNSA. The V gene end was trimmed by 5 bases and the J gene end by 0 bases; junction bases not matched to a gene: 4. The CDR3 sequence is CASSTGLAVSTDTQYF. DNA of the CDR3: TGTGCCAGCAGCACGGGACTAGCGGTTAGCACAGATACGCAGTATTTT.

J is TRBJ1-5 and V is TRBV28; TRBD1 is a possible D gene (5 bases). Per germline, CDR1 MDHEN and CDR2 SYDVKM. The CDR3 is made up of 16 amino acids. Trimming cost V 1 base and J 6 bases, with 16 bases left between them. Here the CDR3 DNA reads TGTGCCAGCAGTTTATACATCAGGATCGGGGGTCAGCCCCAGCATTTT. This gives the protein CASSLYIRIGGQPQHF.

The V call is TRBV4-1, the J call TRBJ1-2, with 11 positions matching TRBD1. The CDR3 is 15 residues long. CDR1 is MGHRA and CDR2 is YSYEKL in the germline V gene. The junction had 4 bases not matched to a gene; V was cut back by 3 bases and J by 4 bases. CDR3 sequence: CASSQGQGVVYGYTF. CDR3 in DNA: TGCGCCAGCAGCCAGGGACAGGGGGTTGTCTATGGCTACACCTTC.

This clone was observed many times. The sample has other DNA sequences that encode this CDR3 too. The chain links TRBV28 to TRBJ2-7, with D possibly TRBD2 on 5 matching bases. Germline CDR1 and CDR2: MDHEN and SYDVKM. V lost 5 bases and J 2 bases, leaving 10 bases between the germline ends. The CDR3 is made up of 13 amino acids. CDR3 nucleotide sequence: TGTGCCAGCAGTAACCCCGGGGCCTACGAGCAGTACTTC. Its translation: CASSNPGAYEQYF.

The chain's CDR3 is CSAGGIEAFF. The DNA for the CDR3 is TGCAGCGCTGGGGGGATTGAAGCTTTCTTT. The V gene is TRBV29-1, the J gene TRBJ1-1, with D perhaps matching TRBD1 (5 bases). CDR1 and CDR2 (germline): SQVTM, ANQGSEA. There are 10 residues in the CDR3. V was shortened by 7 bases and J by 7 bases, with 10 bases between the two germline ends.

V and J are TRBV28 and TRBJ2-3; 7 bases are a match to TRBD2. After removal of 2 bases from V and 0 bases from J, the junction contained 14 bases not matched to a gene. Germline V lookup: CDR1 MDHEN, CDR2 SYDVKM. This CDR3 is 19 amino acids long. The CDR3 sequence: CASSLGSGPLLSSTDTQYF. The DNA for the CDR3 is TGTGCCAGCAGTTTAGGTAGCGGGCCATTGCTTTCTAGCACAGATACGCAGTATTTT.

The rearrangement joins TRBV28 to TRBJ2-1; 7 positions match TRBD2. This CDR3 has 17 amino acids. Germline CDR1 MDHEN, CDR2 SYDVKM. V shed 5 bases and J 4 bases; nucleotides not matched to a gene: 14. CDR3 in DNA: TGTGCCAGCAGTGATATACTAGCGCGATCTAAGTACAATGAGCAGTTCTTC. It is translated as CASSDILARSKYNEQFF.

This clone was seen only once. The rearrangement joins TRBV7-6 to TRBJ2-1, with 10 bases that match TRBD2. J lost 5 bases, V lost 1 base, and 8 bases had no gene match. Germline V gene lookup returns CDR1 SGHVS and CDR2 FNYEAQ. The CDR3 sequence is 17 residues long. The DNA for the CDR3 is TGTGCCAGCAGCTTAGAGCCCGCTAGCGGGGGAGACAATGAGCAGTTCTTC. It translates to CASSLEPASGGDNEQFF.